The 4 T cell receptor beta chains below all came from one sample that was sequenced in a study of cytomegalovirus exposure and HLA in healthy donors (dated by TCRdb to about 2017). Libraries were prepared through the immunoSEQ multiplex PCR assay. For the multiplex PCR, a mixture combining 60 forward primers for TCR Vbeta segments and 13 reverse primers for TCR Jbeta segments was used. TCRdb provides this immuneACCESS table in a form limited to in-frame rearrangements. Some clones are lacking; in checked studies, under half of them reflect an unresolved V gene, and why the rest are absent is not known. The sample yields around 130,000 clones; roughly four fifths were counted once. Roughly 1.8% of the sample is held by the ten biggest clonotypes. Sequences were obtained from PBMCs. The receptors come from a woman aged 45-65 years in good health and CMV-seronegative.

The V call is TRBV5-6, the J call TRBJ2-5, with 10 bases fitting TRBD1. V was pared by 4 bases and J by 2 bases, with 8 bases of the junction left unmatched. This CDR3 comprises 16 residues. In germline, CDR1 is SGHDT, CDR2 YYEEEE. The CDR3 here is CASSPQWDRGQETQYF. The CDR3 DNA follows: TGTGCCAGCAGCCCCCAATGGGACAGGGGTCAAGAGACCCAGTACTTC.

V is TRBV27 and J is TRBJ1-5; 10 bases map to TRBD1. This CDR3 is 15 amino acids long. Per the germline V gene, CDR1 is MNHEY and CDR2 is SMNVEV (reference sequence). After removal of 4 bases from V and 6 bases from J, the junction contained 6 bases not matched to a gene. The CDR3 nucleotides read TGTGCCAGCAGTTCTCCCGGGACAGGGGTTCAGCCCCAGCATTTT. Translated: CASSSPGTGVQPQHF.

CDR3 bases: TGTGCCAGCAGCACCTACGGGACTAGGGGGAACGAGCAGTACTTC. Translation: CASSTYGTRGNEQYF. The chain joins TRBV7-2 to TRBJ2-7; 8 positions match TRBD2. The CDR3 length is 15 residues. Germline CDR1 and CDR2: SGHTA and FQGNSA. The V gene end was trimmed by 5 bases and the J gene end by 5 bases; junction bases not matched to a gene: 11.

The CDR3 nucleotides read TGTGCCAGTGCGATCCAGGGGCCCTACAATGAGCAGTTCTTC. It translates to CASAIQGPYNEQFF. The chain recombines TRBV19 with TRBJ2-1; D perhaps matches TRBD1 (6 bases). This CDR3 has 14 amino acids. The V gene's germline CDR1 is LNHDA and CDR2 SQIVND (reference sequence). V was pared by 8 bases and J by 2 bases, with 13 bases between.